This T cell receptor (beta chain) was documented in a study of T cell clonality in common variable immunodeficiency (dated by TCRdb to between 2014 and 2017). The paper's findings and limits, for the study overall: The authors noted that sequencing repertoires of T cell subpopulations would be needed to clarify what caused the increased clonality in CVID. Correlations of repertoire features with clinical complications were constrained by heterogeneity among patients within the CVID cohort. CVID subjects shared fewer TCRbeta clones with each other than healthy controls did (p < 0.0001). Compared with healthy controls, CVID subjects showed increased TCRbeta clonality (t-test p = 0.018), a feature most characteristic of about a third of subjects. CVID TCRbeta sequences were reported to have fewer deletions and N-nucleotide insertions and to lack highly modified clones with 13 or more V deletions. Despite equal DNA input, controls averaged roughly 84,000 unique sequences per sample versus about 31,547 in CVID samples.

The germline V gene (reference sequence) supplies CDR1 SEHNR and CDR2 FQNEAQ. V ends up 5 bases short and J 1 base short, with an unmatched junction base count of 5. Including the terminal cysteine and phenylalanine, the CDR3 comprises 15 residues. Of the CDR3's DNA, 36 bases were read; they are in frame from base 1. Equivalent amounts of genomic DNA from CVID and control samples were used as sequencing input. For every sample, a 60 bp segment covering the rearranged TCRbeta CDR3 region was amplified and then sequenced. The immunoSEQ assay, a bias-corrected multiplex PCR with high-throughput sequencing, was employed for TCRbeta amplification. Per the original workflow: Every unique nucleotide sequence counted as a clone and was annotated with V, D and J genes, copy number and frequency. Sequences were labeled productive if in frame, and non-productive if out of frame or containing stop codons. Clonality was calculated from Shannon's entropy as previously described. The predicted amino acid sequences of productive clones were used to derive the mean CDR3 Kyte-Doolittle hydropathy. Using the R hclust function, scaled V gene usage was clustered hierarchically with Manhattan distance and complete linkage. Sharing of clones by CDR3 amino acid sequence was evaluated through resampling of 12 repertoires per group over 100 rounds. The repertoires were searched for about 68 published EBV-specific TCRbeta sequences and a few hundred published CMV-specific TCRbeta sequences. A couple of CVID samples yielding fewer than 10,000 sequences were excluded from analysis, leaving some 40 CVID repertoires. TCRdb limited this immuneACCESS table to in-frame rearrangements with V and J called. A share of clones is missing; checked studies link under half to unresolved V genes, and the rest is unexplained. Clone size and V and J calls were adopted from that table, with D and trimming inferred from the DNA. The table puts just over 20,000 clones in this sample, none counted just once. The top ten clonotypes cover 2% to 2.5% of the sample.

Diagnosis of CVID followed standard criteria, namely serum IgG, IgA and/or IgM below the normal range together with specific antibody deficiency. The CVID group comprised 45 or so subjects, 15 or so female and some 30 male, aged 9 to 64 years with a mean age of roughly 43. Most of the CVID patients and most of the healthy controls were of Caucasian heritage. All CVID subjects had received replacement immunoglobulin therapy for at least one year at the time of study participation. When blood was collected, none of the CVID subjects were ill or on immunomodulatory or immunosuppressive medication. Heparinized peripheral whole blood samples of about 4.5 to 8.5 ml were collected from each donor. TCRbeta CDR3 repertoires were sequenced from genomic DNA of adults with common variable immune deficiency (CVID) and healthy adult controls. Diluted blood was subjected to density centrifugation over Hypaque 1077 or Ficoll-Paque for isolation of peripheral blood mononuclear cells. Unsorted mononuclear cells served as the source of genomic DNA, which was extracted either by Qiagen column purification or by a centrifugation-based method.

This clone was counted a few times. Its antigen is currently not known. The CDR3 goes on 3 residues after the read ends, and that part is filled in from the germline J gene. This receptor was obtained from a human donor with common variable immunodeficiency. The rearrangement joined TRBV7-9 to TRBJ1-2, and TRBD1 aligns with 9 junction nucleotides. Material for sequencing was peripheral blood mononuclear cells. The CDR3 region: CASSNWDRVNYGYTF. CDR3 DNA, as far as it was read: TGTGCCAGCAGCAATTGGGACAGGGTTAACTATGGC.